A selection of T cell receptor beta chains follows, all from one sample in a study of cytomegalovirus exposure and HLA in healthy donors. Sequencing was performed with immunoSEQ multiplex PCR; in TCRdb, only in-frame clones are kept and a portion is missing. The table shows 160,000 or so clones, with about three quarters occurring only once. Material for sequencing was PBMCs. These receptors came from a man between 40 and 49 years old in good health and CMV-seropositive. The CDR3 runs from the conserved cysteine through the conserved F or W. A D gene is named only where the DNA matches it firmly. Part of the rows lack a size; the others show once, few, many or a class for expanded clones.

TRBJ2-6 - TRBV5-1 TRBD1 CASSSPQDRDRSSGANVLTF TGCGCCAGCAGCTCCCCCCAGGACAGGGACAGATCCTCTGGGGCCAACGTCCTGACTTTC
TRBJ2-4 - TRBV28 - CASSTRAGYKNIQYF TGTGCCAGCAGTACTCGAGCGGGCTACAAAAACATTCAGTACTTC
TRBJ2-7 - TRBV2 - CASRATRTEQYF TGTGCCAGCAGGGCGACTAGGACCGAGCAGTACTTC
TRBJ2-5 - TRBV5-1 TRBD1 CASSLRGPQETQYF TGCGCCAGCAGCTTGAGGGGGCCCCAAGAGACCCAGTACTTC
TRBJ1-1 - TRBV19 - CASAQRREHTEAFF TGTGCCAGTGCTCAGAGGCGGGAACACACTGAAGCTTTCTTT
TRBJ1-1 - TRBV14 - CASSKMAGPAGTEAFF TGTGCCAGCAGTAAGATGGCCGGGCCCGCGGGAACTGAAGCTTTCTTT
TRBJ2-7 - TRBV6-1 - CASIPLAEGYYEQYF TGTGCCAGCATCCCCCTGGCGGAGGGATACTACGAGCAGTACTTC
TRBJ2-3 few TRBV29-1 TRBD1 CSAGQGAGTDTQYF TGCAGCGCCGGACAGGGGGCCGGCACAGATACGCAGTATTTT
TRBJ2-7 - TRBV29-1 TRBD1 CSVATEGTGISYEQYF TGCAGCGTTGCCACTGAAGGGACAGGGATCTCCTACGAGCAGTACTTC
TRBJ1-1 - TRBV29-1 - CSAPQNAGVSEAFF TGCAGCGCCCCACAGAATGCGGGGGTCTCTGAAGCTTTCTTT
TRBJ1-4 - TRBV5-6 - CASSYRPGQPNEKLFF TGTGCCAGCAGCTACAGGCCTGGACAGCCAAATGAAAAACTGTTTTTT
TRBJ2-5 - TRBV28 - CASSPGQSRETQYF TGTGCCAGCAGCCCTGGGCAGTCAAGAGAAACCCAGTACTTC
TRBJ1-3 once TRBV18 - CASSPPSFSGNTIYF TGTGCCAGCTCACCACCGTCGTTCTCTGGAAACACCATATATTTT
TRBJ1-1 - TRBV6-1 - CASKRGRTDTEAFF TGTGCCAGCAAGCGAGGGAGGACGGACACTGAAGCTTTCTTT
TRBJ1-1 - TRBV5-1 TRBD1 CASSYDRANTEAFF TGCGCCAGCAGCTATGACAGGGCGAACACTGAAGCTTTCTTT
TRBJ2-3 - TRBV12-5 TRBD2 CASGPVGTSGAPQYF TGTGCTAGTGGTCCCGTAGGGACTAGCGGGGCTCCGCAGTATTTT
TRBJ2-2 - TRBV11-2 - CASSRSYTGELFF TGTGCCAGCAGCCGGTCATACACCGGGGAGCTGTTTTTT
TRBJ2-5 - TRBV5-1 - CASSLAKETQYF TGCGCCAGCAGCTTGGCAAAAGAGACCCAGTACTTC
TRBJ2-5 few TRBV2 - CASSDGGGETQYF TGTGCCAGCAGTGATGGGGGCGGCGAGACCCAGTACTTC
TRBJ2-6 - TRBV9 TRBD1 CASSAYVDRGAGANVLTF TGTGCCAGCAGCGCCTACGTCGACAGGGGGGCAGGGGCCAACGTCCTGACTTTC
TRBJ2-3 - TRBV6-4 TRBD2 CASRRPGLAGGFHTQYF TGTGCCAGCAGAAGACCGGGACTAGCGGGAGGATTCCATACGCAGTATTTT
TRBJ2-5 - TRBV9 TRBD2 CASSVGVRTSGRETQYF TGTGCCAGCAGCGTAGGGGTTAGGACTAGCGGGAGAGAGACCCAGTACTTC
TRBJ2-7 once TRBV11-3 - CASSPTAYEQYF TGTGCCAGCAGCCCCACCGCCTACGAGCAGTACTTC
TRBJ1-2 - TRBV9 TRBD1 CASSTGQGHGYTF TGTGCCAGCAGCACCGGACAGGGCCATGGCTACACCTTC
TRBJ1-1 - TRBV19 - CASSPSQGLNTEAFF TGTGCCAGTAGTCCATCTCAGGGCTTGAACACTGAAGCTTTCTTT
TRBJ1-3 few TRBV6-6 - CASSYGSSGNTIYF TGTGCCAGCAGTTACGGCAGCTCTGGAAACACCATATATTTT
TRBJ2-7 - TRBV11-3 - CASSFTTGNYEQYF TGTGCCAGCAGCTTCACCACAGGGAACTACGAGCAGTACTTC
TRBJ2-2 - TRBV11-2 - CASNPTRGPGELFF TGTGCCAGCAACCCAACCAGGGGACCCGGGGAGCTGTTTTTT
TRBJ1-3 - TRBV6-6 - CASRTGGAAGNTIYF TGTGCCAGTCGGACCGGAGGAGCAGCTGGAAACACCATATATTTT
TRBJ2-3 - TRBV25-1 - CASSGPGVPPATQYF TGTGCCAGCAGTGGGCCCGGGGTCCCTCCAGCTACGCAGTATTTT
TRBJ1-5 few TRBV30 TRBD1 CAWSPMTGGQPQHF TGTGCCTGGAGCCCAATGACAGGGGGTCAGCCCCAGCATTTT